This TCR beta chain was captured by sequencing in a study of graft-versus-host responses after intestinal transplantation. The table came from immunoSEQ multiplex PCR; TCRdb's copy has only in-frame clones and leaves some out. The repertoire holds about 82,000 clones, 91% seen once, with roughly 0.1% in the top ten. A remark on this clone: Its specificity is not known.

The V segment lost 4 bases and the J segment 0 bases; nucleotides outside the gene matches: 4. Germline CDR1 reads SGHTA; CDR2 reads FQGNSA. This CDR3 has 16 residues. Study-wide points: Detected in recipient marrow were GvH clones, some of which were first observed in ileum or blood. Early post-transplant HvG declines showed an association with peak circulating GvH clone levels.

The clonotype was recovered from a human donor who received an intestinal transplant. The sequences come from unstimulated CD4+ T cells sorted from spleen or lymph node cells, collected before intestinal transplant. The genes are TRBV7-2 and TRBJ2-3; 10 bases are a match to TRBD2. The CDR3 reads CASSSLAGASTDTQYF. The CDR3 DNA reads TGTGCCAGCAGCTCCCTAGCGGGGGCTAGCACAGATACGCAGTATTTT.